This T cell receptor beta chain derives from a study of blood T cell repertoires in COVID-19. Study-wide background: PBMCs, B-cell-depleted T cells, or T cells were the source of the cDNA or gDNA that made up the material.

This clone has a handful of counts. V was clipped by 0 bases and J by 7 bases, with 15 bases between them. CDR3 length: 16 amino acids. Authors' methods: Amplified reference gene primers provided the basis for estimating nucleated cell counts. Assay: immunoSEQ multiplex PCR; the TCRdb copy retains only in-frame clones and omits some. That table gives V, J and clone size, and the DNA gave D and trimming. The table shows approximately 220,000 clones, with less than 90% occurring only once. The V call is TRBV23-1, the J call TRBJ1-4; D remains ambiguous. TRBV23-1 carries the ORF label, with uncertain function. The TCR originated in a woman in her 50s with acute or convalescent COVID-19. Sample: peripheral blood. In DNA form, the CDR3 reads TGCGCCAGCAGTCAATCGCCCCAGGATGAGTGTGAAAAACTGTTTTTT. Protein sequence: CASSQSPQDECEKLFF.